This TCR beta chain was identified during a study of OX40 agonist ivuxolimab in advanced cancers. Study-wide points: At doses 0.1 to 3.0 mg/kg, CD4+ and CD8+ clones expanded.

J gave up 6 bases and V 5 bases, and 8 bases lay outside the gene matches. In germline, CDR1 is MNHEY, CDR2 SMNVEV (reference sequence). The CDR3 contains 16 residues. Turning to this clone: Its target is unknown.

Clones were read by immunoSEQ multiplex PCR, and TCRdb kept only the in-frame ones, dropping some. The data contain tens of thousands of clones, around 83% of them seen just once; the ten biggest clones take up about 5.1%. The sequencing used CD4+ or CD8+ T cells sorted from blood, collected in a trial of the OX40 agonist ivuxolimab. The V call is TRBV27, the J call TRBJ2-2; 11 nucleotides match TRBD2. The sequence derives from an adult with an advanced solid tumor such as melanoma, head and neck, liver or kidney cancer. CDR3 region: CASSLRGTSGAGELFF. DNA for the CDR3: TGTGCCAGCAGTCTTCGGGGGACTAGCGGCGCCGGGGAGCTGTTTTTT.